The 14 T cell receptor beta chains below were found in one sample sequenced in a study of graft-versus-host responses after intestinal transplantation. Clones were read by immunoSEQ multiplex PCR, and TCRdb kept only the in-frame ones, dropping some. The sample includes tens of thousands of clones, just under 95% seen only once; the top ten take roughly 0.31%. Their antigen targets remain unknown. The sequencing used unstimulated CD4+ T cells sorted from spleen or lymph node cells, collected before intestinal transplant. The receptor set was obtained from a human donor who received an intestinal transplant.

CDR3 in DNA: TGTGCCAGCAGTTACCCAATCCGCTCTGGAAACACCATATATTTT. Translation: CASSYPIRSGNTIYF. The chain uses TRBV6-5 and TRBJ1-3; no clear D. CDR3 length equals 15 residues. Germline V gives CDR1 MNHEY, CDR2 SVGAGI. The V end lost 2 bases, the J end lost 0 bases, and 8 bases lay between the germline ends.

V is TRBV11-2 and J is TRBJ1-1, with D possibly matching TRBD1 (5 bases). CDR1 and CDR2 from the germline V gene are SGHAT and FQNNGV. The CDR3 is 13 amino acids. Deletions cut 5 bases from V and 8 bases from J, with 15 bases between. As DNA, the CDR3 is TGTGCCAGCAGCCCCGGGGCCTTAACGGAAGCTTTCTTT. This codes for CASSPGALTEAFF.

This chain joins TRBV5-1 and TRBJ1-2; the D is unclear. V was trimmed by 1 base and J by 4 bases, leaving 11 bases between them. From germline, CDR1 is SGHRS and CDR2 YFSETQ. The CDR3 has 14 residues. The CDR3 region is CASSLLSEAYGYTF. In nucleotides, the CDR3 is TGCGCCAGCAGCTTGCTGTCGGAAGCCTATGGCTACACCTTC. The entire variable domain, with the rest obtained from reference TRBV5-1 and TRBJ1-2, is as follows: KAGVTQTPRYLIKTRGQQVTLSCSPISGHRSVSWYQQTPGQGLQFLFEYFSETQRNKGNFPGRFSGRQFSNSRSEMNVSTLELGDSALYLCASSLLSEAYGYTFGSGTRLTVV.

A note on this clone: Compared with germline, one end of the junction differs, possibly owing to a read error. Distinct nucleotide sequences in the sample also encode this CDR3. The chain carries TRBV6-5 and TRBJ2-4; 7 positions agree with TRBD2. From germline, CDR1 is MNHEY and CDR2 SVGAGI. The CDR3 has 16 residues. CDR3 amino acids: CASSYVPSGGKNIQYF. The CDR3 DNA reads TGTGCCAGCAGTTACGTCCCTAGCGGCGGTAAAAACATACAGTACTTC.

The chain carries TRBV6-1 and TRBJ2-7; maybe TRBD1 (6 bases). Per germline, CDR1 MNHNS and CDR2 SASEGT. V was pared by 7 bases and J by 2 bases, with 15 bases between. There are 14 residues in the CDR3. CDR3: CASNLDRTTYEQYF. CDR3 DNA sequence: TGTGCCAGCAATCTGGACAGAACTACCTACGAGCAGTACTTC.

The chain carries TRBV18 and TRBJ1-1, with a tentative D call TRBD1 (6 bases). With 5 bases removed from V and 1 base from J, the gap between germline ends came to 8 bases. Germline lookup yields CDR1 KGHSH and CDR2 LQKENI. CDR3 size: 13 residues. CDR3 DNA: TGTGCCAGCTCATGGGACACGAACACTGAAGCTTTCTTT. This translates into CASSWDTNTEAFF.

The chain carries TRBV4-1 and TRBJ2-1; unclear D gene. CDR1 MGHRA and CDR2 YSYEKL come from the germline V gene. The germline V and J ends were trimmed by 0 bases and 0 bases, with 9 bases remaining between them. CDR3 length equals 16 residues. Here the CDR3 reads CASSQDEASSYNEQFF. The CDR3 nucleotides are TGCGCCAGCAGCCAAGATGAGGCCAGCTCCTACAATGAGCAGTTCTTC.

The CDR3: CASSNPAVAGAYEQYF. CDR3 nucleotide sequence: TGTGCCAGCAGCAACCCGGCGGTAGCGGGTGCCTACGAGCAGTACTTC. This chain connects TRBV11-2 to TRBJ2-7, with 7 bases fitting TRBD2. The CDR3 length is 16 residues. Germline values: CDR1 SGHAT, CDR2 FQNNGV. V shed 5 bases and J 2 bases; nucleotides not matched to a gene: 12.

V gene TRBV5-1 combines with J gene TRBJ1-2; no definite D call. Deletions cut 0 bases from V and 5 bases from J, with 11 bases between. Germline values: CDR1 SGHRS, CDR2 YFSETQ. This CDR3 spans 14 amino acids. The chain's CDR3 is CASSLAQVGYGYTF. CDR3 bases: TGCGCCAGCAGCTTGGCCCAGGTCGGGTATGGCTACACCTTC.

The chain recombines TRBV28 with TRBJ2-7; possibly TRBD2 for D (6 bases). This CDR3 contains 15 residues. CDR1 is MDHEN and CDR2 is SYDVKM in the germline V gene. V shed 5 bases and J shed 1 base, with 15 bases lying between them. The CDR3 DNA is TGTGCCAGCAGTCTTCTCTCGGCGGGGTCCTACGAGCAGTACTTC. It specifies CASSLLSAGSYEQYF.

V usage is TRBV7-6 and J usage is TRBJ2-1, with a tentative D call TRBD2 (6 bases). There are 16 residues in the CDR3. V lost 0 bases and J 5 bases, leaving 14 bases between the germline ends. CDR1 is SGHVS, CDR2 FNYEAQ, per germline. CDR3 nucleotide sequence: TGTGCCAGCAGCTTAGCAAGGAGACTAGGGAACAATGAGCAGTTCTTC. Protein product: CASSLARRLGNNEQFF.

This chain connects TRBV5-1 to TRBJ2-2; 12 nucleotides match TRBD2. The CDR3 totals 19 residues. V was pared by 7 bases and J by 4 bases, with 17 bases of the junction left unmatched. The germline CDR1 and CDR2 sequences are SGHRS and YFSETQ. CDR3 bases: TGCGCCAGCGGAACCGGGACTAGCGGGTTTTTTCTTACCACCGGGGAGCTGTTTTTT. This sequence encodes CASGTGTSGFFLTTGELFF.

The chain recombines TRBV28 with TRBJ2-5; D unclear. The CDR3 runs to 12 residues. The germline CDR1 and CDR2 sequences are MDHEN and SYDVKM. Trimming left V 8 bases short and J 6 bases short, with 13 bases between. The CDR3 sequence is CASEASQKTQYF. For the CDR3, the DNA is TGTGCCAGCGAGGCATCTCAAAAGACCCAGTACTTC. Looking up the rest from reference TRBV28 and TRBJ2-5 gives the full variable domain: DVKVTQSSRYLVKRTGEKVFLECVQDMDHENMFWYRQDPGLGLRLIYFSYDVKMKEKGDIPEGYSVSREKKERFSLILESASTNQTSMYLCASEASQKTQYFGPGTRLLVL.

The chain combines TRBV6-1 with TRBJ2-7; D may match TRBD1 or TRBD2 (5 bases each). The CDR3 extends over 17 amino acids. V gave up 2 bases and J gave up 4 bases, with 21 bases separating them. Per the germline V gene, CDR1 is MNHNS and CDR2 is SASEGT. The CDR3 here is CASSEMGVRGSGYEQYF. In nucleotides, the CDR3 is TGTGCCAGCAGTGAAATGGGGGTTCGCGGCTCTGGGTACGAGCAGTACTTC.